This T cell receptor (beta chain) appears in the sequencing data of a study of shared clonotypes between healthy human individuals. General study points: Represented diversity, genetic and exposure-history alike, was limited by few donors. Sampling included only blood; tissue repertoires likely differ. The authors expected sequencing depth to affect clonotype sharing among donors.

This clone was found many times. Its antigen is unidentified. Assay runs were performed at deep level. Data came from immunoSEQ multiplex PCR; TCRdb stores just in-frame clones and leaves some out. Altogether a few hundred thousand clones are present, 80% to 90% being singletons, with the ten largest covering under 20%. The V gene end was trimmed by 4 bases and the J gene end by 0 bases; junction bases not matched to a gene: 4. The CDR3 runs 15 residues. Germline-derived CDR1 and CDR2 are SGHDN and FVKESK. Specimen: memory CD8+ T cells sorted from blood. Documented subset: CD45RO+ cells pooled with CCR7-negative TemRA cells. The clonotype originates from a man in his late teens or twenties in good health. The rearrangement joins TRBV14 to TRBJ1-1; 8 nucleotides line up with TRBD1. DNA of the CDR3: TGTGCCAGCAGCCGGCAGGGGGCTTTGAACACTGAAGCTTTCTTT. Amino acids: CASSRQGALNTEAFF.